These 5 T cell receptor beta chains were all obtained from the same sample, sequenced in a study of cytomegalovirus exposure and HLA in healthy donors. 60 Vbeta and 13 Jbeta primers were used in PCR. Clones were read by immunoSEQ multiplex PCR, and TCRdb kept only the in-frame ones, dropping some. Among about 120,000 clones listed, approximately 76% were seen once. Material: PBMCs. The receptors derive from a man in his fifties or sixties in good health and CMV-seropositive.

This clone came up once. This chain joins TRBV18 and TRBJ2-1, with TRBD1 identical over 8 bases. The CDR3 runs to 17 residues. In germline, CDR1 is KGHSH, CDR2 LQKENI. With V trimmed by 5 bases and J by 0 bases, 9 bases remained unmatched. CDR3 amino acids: CASSWTGQEGSYNEQFF. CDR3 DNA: TGTGCCAGCTCATGGACAGGGCAGGAGGGCTCCTACAATGAGCAGTTCTTC.

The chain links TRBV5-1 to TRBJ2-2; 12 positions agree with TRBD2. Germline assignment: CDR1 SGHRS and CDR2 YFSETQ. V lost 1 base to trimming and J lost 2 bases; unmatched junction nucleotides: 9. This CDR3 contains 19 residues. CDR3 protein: CASSLTGRTSGINTGELFF. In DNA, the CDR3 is TGCGCCAGCAGCTTGACAGGGAGGACTAGCGGGATCAACACCGGGGAGCTGTTTTTT.

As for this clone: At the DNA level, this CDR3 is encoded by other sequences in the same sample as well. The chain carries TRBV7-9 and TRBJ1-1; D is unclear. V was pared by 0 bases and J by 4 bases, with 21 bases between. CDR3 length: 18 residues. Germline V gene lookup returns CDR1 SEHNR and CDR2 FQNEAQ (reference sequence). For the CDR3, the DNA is TGTGCCAGCAGCTTAGCGCGGAGGGCGGCCCGAGGCGGCACTGAAGCTTTCTTT. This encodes CASSLARRAARGGTEAFF.

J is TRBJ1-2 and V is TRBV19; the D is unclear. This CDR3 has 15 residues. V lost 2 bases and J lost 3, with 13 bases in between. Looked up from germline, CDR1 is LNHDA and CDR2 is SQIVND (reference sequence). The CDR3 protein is CASSISAVAYYGYTF. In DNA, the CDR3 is TGTGCCAGTAGTATAAGCGCAGTCGCCTACTATGGCTACACCTTC.

The CDR3 protein is CASRMTGVSYEQYF. DNA for the CDR3: TGTGCCAGCAGGATGACAGGGGTCTCCTACGAGCAGTACTTC. V is TRBV6-5 and J is TRBJ2-7, with 8 bases identical to TRBD1. The V and J ends lost 6 bases and 0 bases, in that order; junction bases with no gene match: 4. The CDR3 covers 14 residues. Germline V CDR1 and CDR2: MNHEY, SVGAGI.